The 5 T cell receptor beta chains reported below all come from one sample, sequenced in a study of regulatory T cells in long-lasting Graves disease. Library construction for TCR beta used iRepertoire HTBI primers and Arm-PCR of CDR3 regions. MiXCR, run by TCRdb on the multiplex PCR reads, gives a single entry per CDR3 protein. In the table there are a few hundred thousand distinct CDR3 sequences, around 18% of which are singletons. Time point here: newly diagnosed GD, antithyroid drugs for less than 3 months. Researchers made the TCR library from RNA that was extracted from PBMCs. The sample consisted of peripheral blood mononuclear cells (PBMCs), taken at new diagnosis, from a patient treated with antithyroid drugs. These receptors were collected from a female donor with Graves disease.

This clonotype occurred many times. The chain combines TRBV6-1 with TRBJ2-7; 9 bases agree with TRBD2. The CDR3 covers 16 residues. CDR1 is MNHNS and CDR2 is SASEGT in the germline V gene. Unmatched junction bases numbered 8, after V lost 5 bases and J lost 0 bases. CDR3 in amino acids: CASSKPTSGSSYEQYF. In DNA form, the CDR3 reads TGTGCCAGCAGTAAACCCACTAGCGGGTCCTCCTACGAGCAGTACTTC.

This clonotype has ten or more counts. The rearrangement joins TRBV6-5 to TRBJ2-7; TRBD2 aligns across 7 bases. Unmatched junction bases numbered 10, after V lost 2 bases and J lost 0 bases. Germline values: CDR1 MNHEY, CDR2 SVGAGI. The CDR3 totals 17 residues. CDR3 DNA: TGTGCCAGCAGTTACACGGCTAGCGGAAGGAGCTCCTACGAGCAGTACTTC. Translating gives CASSYTASGRSSYEQYF.

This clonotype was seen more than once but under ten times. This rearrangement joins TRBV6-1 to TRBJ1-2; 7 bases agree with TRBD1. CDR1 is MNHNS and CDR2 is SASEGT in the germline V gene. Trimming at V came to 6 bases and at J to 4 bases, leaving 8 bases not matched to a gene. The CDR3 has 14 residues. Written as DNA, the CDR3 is TGTGCCAGCAGCTTCGAGGGGGCGGGCTATGGCTACACCTTC. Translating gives CASSFEGAGYGYTF.

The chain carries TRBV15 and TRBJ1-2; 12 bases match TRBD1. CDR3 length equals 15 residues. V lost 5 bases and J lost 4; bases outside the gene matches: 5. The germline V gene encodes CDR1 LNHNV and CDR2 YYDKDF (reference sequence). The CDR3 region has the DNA TGTGCCACCAGCGGGGGACAGGGGGCCGGCTATGGCTACACCTTC. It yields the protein CATSGGQGAGYGYTF.

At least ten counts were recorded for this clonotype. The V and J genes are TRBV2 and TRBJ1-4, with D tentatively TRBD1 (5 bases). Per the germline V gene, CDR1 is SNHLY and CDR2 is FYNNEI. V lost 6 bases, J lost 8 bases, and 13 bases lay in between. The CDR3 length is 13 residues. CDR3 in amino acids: CASSRDVSEKLFF. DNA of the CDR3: TGTGCCAGCAGCAGGGATGTTAGCGAAAAACTGTTTTTT.